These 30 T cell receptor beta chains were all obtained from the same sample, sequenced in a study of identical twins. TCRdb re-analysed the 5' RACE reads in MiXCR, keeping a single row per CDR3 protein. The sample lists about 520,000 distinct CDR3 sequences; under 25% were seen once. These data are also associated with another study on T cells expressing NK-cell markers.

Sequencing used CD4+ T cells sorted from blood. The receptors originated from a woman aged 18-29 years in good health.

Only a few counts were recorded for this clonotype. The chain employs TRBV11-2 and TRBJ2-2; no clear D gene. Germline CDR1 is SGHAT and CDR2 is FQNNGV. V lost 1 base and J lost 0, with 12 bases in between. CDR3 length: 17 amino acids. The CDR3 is CASSLVKRAPNTGELFF. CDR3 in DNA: TGTGCCAGCAGCTTAGTGAAGCGAGCGCCGAACACCGGGGAGCTGTTTTTT.

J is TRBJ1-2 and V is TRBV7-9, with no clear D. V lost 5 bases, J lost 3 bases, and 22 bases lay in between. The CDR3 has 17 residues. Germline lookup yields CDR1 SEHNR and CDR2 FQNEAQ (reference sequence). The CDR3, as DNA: TGTGCCAGCAGCCACCCCAAGGTCCTAAAAAGAGACTATGGCTACACCTTC. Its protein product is CASSHPKVLKRDYGYTF.

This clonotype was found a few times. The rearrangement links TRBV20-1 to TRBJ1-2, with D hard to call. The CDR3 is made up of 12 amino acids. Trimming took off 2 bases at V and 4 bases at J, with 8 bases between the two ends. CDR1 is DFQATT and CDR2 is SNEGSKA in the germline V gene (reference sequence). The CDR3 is CSARFYSYGYTF. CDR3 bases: TGCAGTGCTAGATTTTACTCCTATGGCTACACCTTC.

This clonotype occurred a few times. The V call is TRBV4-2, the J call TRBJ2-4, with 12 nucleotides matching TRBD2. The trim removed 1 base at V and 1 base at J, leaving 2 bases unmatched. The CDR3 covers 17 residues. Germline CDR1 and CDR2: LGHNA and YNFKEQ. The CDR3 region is CASSQGLAGAAKNIQYF. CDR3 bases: TGTGCCAGCAGCCAAGGACTAGCGGGAGCGGCCAAAAACATTCAGTACTTC.

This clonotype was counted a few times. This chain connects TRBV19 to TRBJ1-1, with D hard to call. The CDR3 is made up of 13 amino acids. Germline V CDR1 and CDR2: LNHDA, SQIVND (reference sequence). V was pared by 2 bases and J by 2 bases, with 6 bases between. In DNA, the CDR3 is TGTGCCAGTAGTATACGGCAAAACACTGAAGCTTTCTTT. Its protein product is CASSIRQNTEAFF.

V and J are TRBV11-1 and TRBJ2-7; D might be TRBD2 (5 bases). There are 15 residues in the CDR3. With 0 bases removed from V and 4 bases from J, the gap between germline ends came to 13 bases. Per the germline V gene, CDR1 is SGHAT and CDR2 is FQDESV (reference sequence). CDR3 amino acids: CASSLALARGYEQYF. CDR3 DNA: TGTGCCAGCAGCTTAGCTTTGGCAAGAGGGTACGAGCAGTACTTC.

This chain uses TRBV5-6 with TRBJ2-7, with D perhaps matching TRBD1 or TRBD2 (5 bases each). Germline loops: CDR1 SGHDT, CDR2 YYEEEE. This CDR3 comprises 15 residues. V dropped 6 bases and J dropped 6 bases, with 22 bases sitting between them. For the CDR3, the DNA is TGTGCCAGCAACCGGGTCAGGCCCGGGGCCGCCGAGCAGTACTTC. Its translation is CASNRVRPGAAEQYF.

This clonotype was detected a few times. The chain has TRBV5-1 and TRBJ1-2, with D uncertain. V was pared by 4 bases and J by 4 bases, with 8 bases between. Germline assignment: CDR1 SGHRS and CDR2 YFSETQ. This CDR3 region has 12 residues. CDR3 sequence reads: CASSPVGYGYTF. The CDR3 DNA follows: TGCGCCAGCAGCCCGGTTGGCTATGGCTACACCTTC.

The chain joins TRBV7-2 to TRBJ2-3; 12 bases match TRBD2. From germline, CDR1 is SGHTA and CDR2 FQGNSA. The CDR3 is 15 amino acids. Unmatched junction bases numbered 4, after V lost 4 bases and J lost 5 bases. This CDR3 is CASSSLAGGGDTQYF. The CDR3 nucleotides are TGTGCCAGCAGCTCGCTAGCGGGAGGGGGAGATACGCAGTATTTT.

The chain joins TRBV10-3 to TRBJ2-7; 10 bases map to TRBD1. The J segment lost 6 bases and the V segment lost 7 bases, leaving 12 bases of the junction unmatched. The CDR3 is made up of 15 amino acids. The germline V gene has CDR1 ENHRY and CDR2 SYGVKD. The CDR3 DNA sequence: TGTGCCATCAAAGAGGGGACAGGGGTGGTCGGCGAGCAGTACTTC. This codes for CAIKEGTGVVGEQYF.

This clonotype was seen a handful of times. CDR3 sequence (DNA): TGCAGCGTGAGTATTAACTACGAGCAGTACTTC. Protein: CSVSINYEQYF. This chain links TRBV29-1 with TRBJ2-7, with unresolved D. V lost 6 bases to trimming and J lost 3 bases, with 9 bases between them. The germline CDR1 and CDR2 sequences are SQVTM and ANQGSEA. The CDR3 contains 11 residues.

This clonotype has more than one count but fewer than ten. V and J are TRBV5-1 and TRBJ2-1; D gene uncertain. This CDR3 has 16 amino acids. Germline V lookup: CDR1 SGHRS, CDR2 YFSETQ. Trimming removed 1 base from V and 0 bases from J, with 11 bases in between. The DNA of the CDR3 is TGCGCCAGCAGCTTGTCAATCCTGAGCTCCTACAATGAGCAGTTCTTC. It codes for CASSLSILSSYNEQFF.

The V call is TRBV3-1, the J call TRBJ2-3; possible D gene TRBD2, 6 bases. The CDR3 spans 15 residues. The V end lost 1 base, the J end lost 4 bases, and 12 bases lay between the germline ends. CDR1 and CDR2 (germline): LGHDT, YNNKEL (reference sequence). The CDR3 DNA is TGTGCCAGCAGCCAAGCCGGAGGGTTGGCAGATACGCAGTATTTT. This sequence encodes CASSQAGGLADTQYF.

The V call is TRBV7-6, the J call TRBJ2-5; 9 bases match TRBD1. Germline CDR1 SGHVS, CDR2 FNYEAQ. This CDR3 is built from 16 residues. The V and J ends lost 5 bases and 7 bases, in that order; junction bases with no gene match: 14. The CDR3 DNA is TGTGCCAGCAGCCTAAACTCCGGGACAGGGTGGGGGACCCAGTACTTC. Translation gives CASSLNSGTGWGTQYF.

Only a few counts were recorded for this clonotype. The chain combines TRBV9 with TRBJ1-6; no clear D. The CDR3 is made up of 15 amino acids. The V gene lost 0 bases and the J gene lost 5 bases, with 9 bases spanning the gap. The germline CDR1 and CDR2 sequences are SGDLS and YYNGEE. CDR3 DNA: TGTGCCAGCAGCGTAGAGTCTGCGAATAATTCACCCCTCCACTTT. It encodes CASSVESANNSPLHF.

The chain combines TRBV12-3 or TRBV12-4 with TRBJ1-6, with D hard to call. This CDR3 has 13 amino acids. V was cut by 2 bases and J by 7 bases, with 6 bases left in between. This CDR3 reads CASSLNGNSPLHF. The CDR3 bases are TGTGCCAGCAGTTTAAATGGAAATTCACCCCTCCACTTT.

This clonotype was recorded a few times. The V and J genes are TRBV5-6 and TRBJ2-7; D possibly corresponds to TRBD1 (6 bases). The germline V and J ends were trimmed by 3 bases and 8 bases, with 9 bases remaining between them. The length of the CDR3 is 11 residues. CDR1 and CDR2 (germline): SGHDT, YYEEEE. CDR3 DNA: TGTGCCAGCAGCTCTGGGACAAAGCAGTACTTC. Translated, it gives CASSSGTKQYF.

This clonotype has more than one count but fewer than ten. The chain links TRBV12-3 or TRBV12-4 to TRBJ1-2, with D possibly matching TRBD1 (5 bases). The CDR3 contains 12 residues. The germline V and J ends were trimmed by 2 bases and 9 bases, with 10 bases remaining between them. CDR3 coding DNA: TGTGCCAGCAGTTTACAGGGCAGGAGCTACACCTTC. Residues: CASSLQGRSYTF.

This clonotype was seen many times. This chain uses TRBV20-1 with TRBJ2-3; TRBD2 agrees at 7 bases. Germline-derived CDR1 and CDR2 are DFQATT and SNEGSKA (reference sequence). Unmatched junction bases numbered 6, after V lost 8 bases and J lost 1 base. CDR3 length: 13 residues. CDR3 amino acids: CSTRTSGTDTQYF. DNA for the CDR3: TGCAGTACGCGGACTAGTGGCACAGATACGCAGTATTTT.

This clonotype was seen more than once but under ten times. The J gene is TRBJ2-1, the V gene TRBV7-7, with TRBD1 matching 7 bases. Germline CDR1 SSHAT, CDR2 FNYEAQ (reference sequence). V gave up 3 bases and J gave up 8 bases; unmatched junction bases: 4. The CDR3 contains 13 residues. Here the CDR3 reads CASSLNQGDEQFF. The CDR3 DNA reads TGTGCCAGCAGCTTGAATCAGGGGGATGAGCAGTTCTTC. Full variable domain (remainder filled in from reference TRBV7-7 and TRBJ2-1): GAGVSQSPRYKVTKRGQDVTLRCDPISSHATLYWYQQALGQGPEFLTYFNYEAQPDKSGLPSDRFSAERPEGSISTLTIQRTEQRDSAMYRCASSLNQGDEQFFGPGTRLTVL.

This chain's CDR3 is CASGPTDYLIKNEQFF. The CDR3 nucleotides read TGTGCTAGTGGACCTACGGATTACTTAATTAAGAATGAGCAGTTCTTC. This chain links TRBV12-5 with TRBJ2-1; D is ambiguous. V lost 6 bases and J 7 bases, leaving 22 bases between the germline ends. The germline V gene encodes CDR1 LGHNT and CDR2 FRNRAP. The CDR3 consists of 16 residues.

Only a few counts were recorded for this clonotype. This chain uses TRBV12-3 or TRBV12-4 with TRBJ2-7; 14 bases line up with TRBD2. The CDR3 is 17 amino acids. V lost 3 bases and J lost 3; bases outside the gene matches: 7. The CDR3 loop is CASSLTSGRAKFYEQYF. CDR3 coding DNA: TGTGCCAGCAGTTTGACTAGCGGGAGGGCCAAGTTCTACGAGCAGTACTTC.

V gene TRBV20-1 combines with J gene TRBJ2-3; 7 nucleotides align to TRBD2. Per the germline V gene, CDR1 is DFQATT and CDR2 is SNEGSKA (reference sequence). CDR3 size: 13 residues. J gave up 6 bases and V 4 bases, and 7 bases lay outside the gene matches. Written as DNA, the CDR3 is TGCAGTGCTAAAAAGCGGGGTCAGGATACGCAGTATTTT. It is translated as CSAKKRGQDTQYF.

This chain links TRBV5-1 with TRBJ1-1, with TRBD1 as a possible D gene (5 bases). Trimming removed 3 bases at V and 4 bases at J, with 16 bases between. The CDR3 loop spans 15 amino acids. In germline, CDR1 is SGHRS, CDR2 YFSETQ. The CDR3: CASSWGGGEGTEAFF. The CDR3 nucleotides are TGCGCCAGCAGCTGGGGCGGGGGAGAAGGCACTGAAGCTTTCTTT.

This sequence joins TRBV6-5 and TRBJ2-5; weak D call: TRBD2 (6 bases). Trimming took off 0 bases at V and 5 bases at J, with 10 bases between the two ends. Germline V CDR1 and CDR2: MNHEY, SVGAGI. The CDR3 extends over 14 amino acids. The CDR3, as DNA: TGTGCCAGCAGTTACTCGGGACTTGTGGAGACCCAGTACTTC. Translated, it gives CASSYSGLVETQYF.

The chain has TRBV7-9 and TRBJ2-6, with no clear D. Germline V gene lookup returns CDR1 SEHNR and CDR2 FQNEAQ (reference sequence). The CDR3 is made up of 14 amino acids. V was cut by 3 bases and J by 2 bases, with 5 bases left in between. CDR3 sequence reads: CASSFPPGANVLTF. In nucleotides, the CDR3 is TGTGCCAGCAGCTTCCCACCTGGGGCCAACGTCCTGACTTTC.

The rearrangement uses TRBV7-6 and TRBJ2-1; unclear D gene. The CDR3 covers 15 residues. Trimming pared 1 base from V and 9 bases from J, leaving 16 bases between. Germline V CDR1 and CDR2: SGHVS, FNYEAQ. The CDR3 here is CASSLGNRASGEQFF. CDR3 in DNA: TGTGCCAGCAGCTTAGGAAATCGGGCCTCCGGTGAGCAGTTCTTC.

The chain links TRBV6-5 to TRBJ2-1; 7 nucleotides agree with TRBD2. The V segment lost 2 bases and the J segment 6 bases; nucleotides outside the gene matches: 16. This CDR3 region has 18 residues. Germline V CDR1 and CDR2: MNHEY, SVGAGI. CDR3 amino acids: CASSYRRLTGGTINEQFF. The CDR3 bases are TGTGCCAGCAGTTACCGAAGGCTTACGGGCGGGACTATCAATGAGCAGTTCTTC.

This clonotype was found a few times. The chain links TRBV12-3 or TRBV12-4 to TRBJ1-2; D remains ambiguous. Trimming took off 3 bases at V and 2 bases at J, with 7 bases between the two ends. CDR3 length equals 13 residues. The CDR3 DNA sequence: TGTGCCAGCAGTTTTCAGACCAACTATGGCTACACCTTC. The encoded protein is CASSFQTNYGYTF.

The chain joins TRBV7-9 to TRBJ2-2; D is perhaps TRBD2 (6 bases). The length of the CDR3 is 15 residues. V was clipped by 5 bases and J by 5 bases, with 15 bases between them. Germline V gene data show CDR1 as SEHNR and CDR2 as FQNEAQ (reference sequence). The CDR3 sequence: CASSPPGLLTGELFF. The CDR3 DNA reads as TGTGCCAGCAGCCCCCCGGGACTCCTGACCGGGGAGCTGTTTTTT.